The entry below describes one TCR beta chain. Its antigen is currently unknown. The PCR used 60 Vbeta and 13 Jbeta primers. Sequencing used immunoSEQ multiplex PCR; TCRdb keeps in-frame clones, though not all of them. The profile covers 70,000 to 80,000 clones, with about four fifths appearing a single time and about 8.2% taken by the ten largest. The entry originates in a study of cytomegalovirus exposure and HLA in healthy donors. Study results and caveats: By HLA locus, TCR association rates varied in a later analysis, with DRB1 showing the most and HLA-C the fewest. In a later analysis, HLA-associated beta chains showed higher expansion and lower generation probabilities than comparable chains. Earlier analysis yielded a pattern in which most TCR beta V segments were productive about 90% or about 30% of the time.

The receptor's source is a woman in her 40s in good health and CMV-seropositive. The sample was PBMCs.

CDR3 in amino acids: CASSQGYYEQYF. CDR3 DNA sequence: TGTGCCAGCTCACAGGGATACTACGAGCAGTACTTC. J is TRBJ2-7 and V is TRBV6-6, with D maybe TRBD1 (6 bases). The CDR3 is made up of 12 amino acids. Trimming pared 8 bases from V and 3 bases from J, leaving 11 bases between. CDR1 is MNHNY and CDR2 is SVGAGI in the germline V gene (reference sequence).